Sequencing of this T cell receptor beta chain was carried out in a study of patients and donors after allogeneic stem cell transplantation. CDR1 is SQVTM and CDR2 is ANQGSEA in the germline V gene. The ends were cut back, 5 bases at V and 1 base at J, with 9 bases in the middle. This CDR3 contains 13 residues. TCRdb used MiXCR to reprocess the RT-PCR reads, holding one entry per CDR3 protein. The table lists 150,000 to 200,000 distinct CDR3 sequences, more than 20% of them singletons. The receptor was isolated from a human donor who was either an allogeneic HSCT recipient or a stem cell or donor lymphocyte infusion donor (not recorded which). It is not recorded whose cells these are; they may come from a transplant donor. The J gene is TRBJ2-4, the V gene TRBV29-1; D tentatively reads TRBD1 or TRBD2 (6 bases each). The sample consisted of blood, either unsorted or a sorted T cell fraction (not recorded which). The CDR3 region is CSVKGGAKNIQYF. As DNA, the CDR3 is TGCAGCGTTAAAGGGGGGGCCAAAAACATTCAGTACTTC.